Listed below are T cell receptor beta chains from one sample, sequenced in a study of response to subunit inactivated influenza vaccine. TCRdb redid the calling of the RT-PCR reads with MiXCR, one entry per CDR3 protein. Among 290,000 or so distinct CDR3 sequences listed, around 20% were seen once. The specimen was PBMCs from blood, collected about 20 months after vaccination. These receptors were collected from a man between 50 and 69 years old who received an inactivated influenza vaccine. Both conserved end residues are part of each CDR3. The order of the fields is J gene, CDR3 length, V gene, clone size, D gene, CDR3 protein, CDR3 DNA. A D gene is named only where the DNA matches it firmly. The size entry is marked missing in some rows and otherwise reads once, few, many or a size class.

j_call: TRBJ2-1; cdr3_length: 13; v_call: TRBV18; clone_size: -; d_call: -; cdr3_aa: CASSPPSLPEQFF; cdr3_nt: TGTGCCAGCTCACCACCGTCGCTACCAGAGCAGTTCTTC
j_call: TRBJ1-2; cdr3_length: 14; v_call: TRBV5-1; clone_size: many; d_call: -; cdr3_aa: CASSLTGFNYGYTF; cdr3_nt: TGCGCCAGCAGCTTGACAGGATTTAACTATGGCTACACCTTC
j_call: TRBJ1-4; cdr3_length: 12; v_call: TRBV10-3; clone_size: few; d_call: -; cdr3_aa: CAISESSEKLFF; cdr3_nt: TGTGCCATCAGTGAGTCAAGCGAAAAACTGTTTTTT
j_call: TRBJ1-2; cdr3_length: 15; v_call: TRBV7-9; clone_size: -; d_call: -; cdr3_aa: CASSPSGPPNYGYTF; cdr3_nt: TGTGCCAGCAGCCCCTCGGGGCCTCCTAACTATGGCTACACCTTC
j_call: TRBJ2-7; cdr3_length: 14; v_call: TRBV20-1; clone_size: -; d_call: -; cdr3_aa: CSARDLEREYEQYF; cdr3_nt: TGCAGTGCTAGAGATCTGGAGAGGGAGTACGAGCAGTACTTC
j_call: TRBJ1-4; cdr3_length: 12; v_call: TRBV7-2; clone_size: few; d_call: -; cdr3_aa: CASSPAGRGLFF; cdr3_nt: TGTGCCAGCAGCCCGGCCGGGAGGGGGCTGTTTTTT
j_call: TRBJ2-2; cdr3_length: 14; v_call: TRBV4-3; clone_size: -; d_call: -; cdr3_aa: CASGNIPSTGELFF; cdr3_nt: TGCGCCAGCGGCAACATCCCTAGCACCGGGGAGCTGTTTTTT
j_call: TRBJ2-5; cdr3_length: 14; v_call: TRBV3-1; clone_size: -; d_call: TRBD2; cdr3_aa: CASRRTSGAETQYF; cdr3_nt: TGTGCCAGCAGGAGGACTAGCGGGGCAGAGACCCAGTACTTC
j_call: TRBJ2-5; cdr3_length: 15; v_call: TRBV10-3; clone_size: few; d_call: -; cdr3_aa: CAISESPSSQETQYF; cdr3_nt: TGTGCCATCAGTGAGTCGCCTAGCAGCCAAGAGACCCAGTACTTC
j_call: TRBJ2-7; cdr3_length: 14; v_call: TRBV18; clone_size: few; d_call: -; cdr3_aa: CASSLGAQTYEQYF; cdr3_nt: TGTGCCAGCTCATTAGGGGCACAGACCTACGAGCAGTACTTC
j_call: TRBJ1-5; cdr3_length: 15; v_call: TRBV4-3; clone_size: few; d_call: -; cdr3_aa: CASSHARISNQPQHF; cdr3_nt: TGCGCCAGCAGCCATGCCAGGATTAGCAATCAGCCCCAGCATTTT
j_call: TRBJ1-2; cdr3_length: 13; v_call: TRBV14; clone_size: -; d_call: -; cdr3_aa: CASSQGGHGGYTF; cdr3_nt: TGTGCCAGCAGCCAAGGGGGGCATGGTGGCTACACCTTC
j_call: TRBJ1-1; cdr3_length: 13; v_call: TRBV20-1; clone_size: -; d_call: -; cdr3_aa: CSAPRTANTEAFF; cdr3_nt: TGCAGTGCTCCGCGGACAGCGAACACTGAAGCTTTCTTT
j_call: TRBJ2-1; cdr3_length: 15; v_call: TRBV7-9; clone_size: -; d_call: -; cdr3_aa: CASSGSGTPYNEQFF; cdr3_nt: TGTGCCAGCAGCGGCTCCGGGACGCCTTACAATGAGCAGTTCTTC
j_call: TRBJ1-1; cdr3_length: 11; v_call: TRBV29-1; clone_size: -; d_call: -; cdr3_aa: CSVRKNTEAFF; cdr3_nt: TGCAGCGTGAGGAAGAACACTGAAGCTTTCTTT
j_call: TRBJ2-3; cdr3_length: 14; v_call: TRBV6-1; clone_size: -; d_call: -; cdr3_aa: CASRLRLAMDTQYF; cdr3_nt: TGTGCCAGCAGGTTGAGATTAGCGATGGATACGCAGTATTTT
j_call: TRBJ2-7; cdr3_length: 18; v_call: TRBV4-1; clone_size: few; d_call: TRBD2; cdr3_aa: CASSQVDLAARGGYEQYF; cdr3_nt: TGCGCCAGCAGCCAAGTGGATCTAGCGGCCCGGGGTGGTTACGAGCAGTACTTC
j_call: TRBJ1-1; cdr3_length: 14; v_call: TRBV20-1; clone_size: -; d_call: -; cdr3_aa: CSARAAAGNTEAFF; cdr3_nt: TGCAGTGCTAGAGCCGCTGCGGGTAACACTGAAGCTTTCTTT
j_call: TRBJ1-2; cdr3_length: 15; v_call: TRBV6-1; clone_size: few; d_call: -; cdr3_aa: CASSESGRRLYGYTF; cdr3_nt: TGTGCCAGCAGTGAATCTGGACGGAGGCTATATGGCTACACCTTC
j_call: TRBJ1-1; cdr3_length: 14; v_call: TRBV5-1; clone_size: few; d_call: -; cdr3_aa: CASSGGTLNTEAFF; cdr3_nt: TGCGCCAGCAGCGGCGGGACACTGAACACTGAAGCTTTCTTT
j_call: TRBJ1-2; cdr3_length: 15; v_call: TRBV20-1; clone_size: -; d_call: -; cdr3_aa: CSARDLAGTNYGYTF; cdr3_nt: TGCAGTGCTAGAGATCTGGCAGGGACGAACTATGGCTACACCTTC
j_call: TRBJ1-2; cdr3_length: 14; v_call: TRBV29-1; clone_size: few; d_call: TRBD1; cdr3_aa: CSVRLTGRKHGYTF; cdr3_nt: TGCAGCGTCCGATTGACAGGGAGGAAACATGGCTACACCTTC
j_call: TRBJ1-1; cdr3_length: 14; v_call: TRBV4-1; clone_size: many; d_call: -; cdr3_aa: CASSGRTVNTEAFF; cdr3_nt: TGCGCCAGCAGCGGTCGGACGGTGAACACTGAAGCTTTCTTT
j_call: TRBJ1-6; cdr3_length: 13; v_call: TRBV20-1; clone_size: -; d_call: -; cdr3_aa: CSGLRMLDSPLHF; cdr3_nt: TGCAGTGGTCTCCGGATGTTGGATTCACCCCTCCACTTT
j_call: TRBJ2-3; cdr3_length: 16; v_call: TRBV5-4; clone_size: -; d_call: TRBD2; cdr3_aa: CASSQAGGWGTDTQYF; cdr3_nt: TGTGCCAGCAGCCAGGCGGGGGGGTGGGGCACAGATACGCAGTATTTT
j_call: TRBJ2-5; cdr3_length: 14; v_call: TRBV25-1; clone_size: few; d_call: -; cdr3_aa: CASSEVGSQETQYF; cdr3_nt: TGTGCCAGCAGTGAGGTCGGCAGCCAAGAGACCCAGTACTTC
j_call: TRBJ2-2; cdr3_length: 15; v_call: TRBV30; clone_size: -; d_call: TRBD1; cdr3_aa: CAWSVTGGSTGELFF; cdr3_nt: TGTGCCTGGAGTGTGACAGGGGGCTCAACCGGGGAGCTGTTTTTT
j_call: TRBJ2-2; cdr3_length: 14; v_call: TRBV19; clone_size: -; d_call: TRBD2; cdr3_aa: CASKLAGYNGELFF; cdr3_nt: TGTGCCAGTAAACTAGCGGGGTACAACGGGGAGCTGTTTTTT
j_call: TRBJ2-2; cdr3_length: 22; v_call: TRBV11-2; clone_size: -; d_call: TRBD2; cdr3_aa: CASSLVSRVTSGGRRNTGELFF; cdr3_nt: TGTGCCAGCAGCTTAGTATCGCGTGTCACTAGCGGGGGACGCCGAAACACCGGGGAGCTGTTTTTT
j_call: TRBJ2-2; cdr3_length: 14; v_call: TRBV12-3/TRBV12-4; clone_size: -; d_call: TRBD1; cdr3_aa: CASRPGTDTGELFF; cdr3_nt: TGTGCCAGCAGACCCGGGACAGACACCGGGGAGCTGTTTTTT
j_call: TRBJ2-7; cdr3_length: 17; v_call: TRBV3-1; clone_size: -; d_call: -; cdr3_aa: CASSQDSTGGASYEQYF; cdr3_nt: TGTGCCAGCAGCCAAGACTCGACTGGCGGGGCTTCCTACGAGCAGTACTTC
j_call: TRBJ1-5; cdr3_length: 14; v_call: TRBV3-1; clone_size: -; d_call: -; cdr3_aa: CASSQAYSNQPEHF; cdr3_nt: TGTGCCAGCAGCCAAGCTTATAGCAATCAGCCCGAGCATTTT
j_call: TRBJ2-1; cdr3_length: 15; v_call: TRBV6-5; clone_size: -; d_call: -; cdr3_aa: CASSYHRDSYNEQFF; cdr3_nt: TGTGCCAGCAGTTACCACAGGGACTCCTACAATGAGCAGTTCTTC
j_call: TRBJ2-7; cdr3_length: 14; v_call: TRBV7-9; clone_size: few; d_call: -; cdr3_aa: CASSLAPESYEQYF; cdr3_nt: TGTGCCAGCAGCTTAGCGCCAGAATCCTACGAGCAGTACTTC
j_call: TRBJ1-2; cdr3_length: 16; v_call: TRBV7-6; clone_size: few; d_call: -; cdr3_aa: CASSLEAGSINYGYTF; cdr3_nt: TGTGCCAGCAGCTTAGAGGCGGGGTCGATAAACTATGGCTACACCTTC
j_call: TRBJ1-3; cdr3_length: 13; v_call: TRBV20-1; clone_size: -; d_call: -; cdr3_aa: CSALSRDPNTIYF; cdr3_nt: TGCAGTGCCCTGTCCCGGGACCCAAACACCATATATTTT
j_call: TRBJ2-1; cdr3_length: 11; v_call: TRBV7-8; clone_size: few; d_call: -; cdr3_aa: CASMENNEQFF; cdr3_nt: TGTGCCAGCATGGAGAACAATGAGCAGTTCTTC
j_call: TRBJ2-1; cdr3_length: 14; v_call: TRBV7-2; clone_size: -; d_call: -; cdr3_aa: CASRLSGPSIEQFF; cdr3_nt: TGTGCCAGCCGTTTATCTGGACCCTCCATTGAGCAGTTCTTC
j_call: TRBJ2-2; cdr3_length: 16; v_call: TRBV11-2; clone_size: -; d_call: TRBD1; cdr3_aa: CASSSWTGVDTGELFF; cdr3_nt: TGTGCCAGCAGCTCGTGGACAGGGGTAGATACCGGGGAGCTGTTTTTT
j_call: TRBJ2-1; cdr3_length: 15; v_call: TRBV10-3; clone_size: -; d_call: TRBD2; cdr3_aa: CAISDGRVSYNEQFF; cdr3_nt: TGTGCCATCAGTGACGGGAGGGTCTCCTACAATGAGCAGTTCTTC